The 13 T cell receptor beta chains presented below share a single source sample, sequenced in a study of chemoradiotherapy in HPV16-positive cancers. TCRdb's copy holds only in-frame clones and misses some; the assay was immunoSEQ multiplex PCR. There are about 12,000 clones in the sample; about four fifths occur only once, and 1.1% lies in the top ten. Sample collection occurred from a patient who underwent chemoradiotherapy. The receptors derive from a human donor with HPV-associated anogenital cancer.

The V and J genes are TRBV27 and TRBJ2-5; D is uncertain. With the DNA end fitting TRBJ2-7 better, the J assignment may be wrong. The CDR3 extends over 13 amino acids. Per the germline V gene, CDR1 is MNHEY and CDR2 is SMNVEV (reference sequence). The CDR3 region is CASSLFAGYEQYF. The CDR3 bases are TGTGCCAGCAGTTTATTCGCCGGTTACGAGCAGTACTTC.

This chain connects TRBV19 to TRBJ1-5; the match to TRBD1 covers 7 bases. This CDR3 is 14 amino acids long. With V trimmed by 6 bases and J by 4 bases, 6 bases remained unmatched. The V gene's germline CDR1 is LNHDA and CDR2 SQIVND (reference sequence). For the CDR3, the DNA is TGTGCCAGTAGATGGACAGGACTGAATCAGCCCCAGCATTTT. It is translated as CASRWTGLNQPQHF.

The chain combines TRBV28 with TRBJ1-5, with D uncertain. From germline, CDR1 is MDHEN and CDR2 SYDVKM. Trimming cost V 6 bases and J 7 bases, with 13 bases left between them. This CDR3 contains 13 residues. CDR3 sequence: CASSLPGNQPQHF. CDR3 bases: TGTGCCAGCAGCCTCCCCGGGAACCAGCCCCAGCATTTT.

J is TRBJ1-4 and V is TRBV7-9; 7 bases are a match to TRBD1. Germline CDR1 and CDR2: SEHNR and FQNEAQ (reference sequence). The CDR3 covers 15 residues. V lost 4 bases to trimming and J lost 3 bases; unmatched junction nucleotides: 5. The CDR3 sequence is CASSYITGANEKLFF. CDR3 DNA sequence: TGTGCCAGCAGCTATATAACAGGGGCTAATGAAAAACTGTTTTTT. Together with reference TRBV7-9 and TRBJ1-4, the CDR3 gives the full variable domain: DTGVSQNPRHKITKRGQNVTFRCDPISEHNRLYWYRQTLGQGPEFLTYFQNEAQLEKSRLLSDRFSAERPKGSFSTLEIQRTEQGDSAMYLCASSYITGANEKLFFGSGTQLSVL.

The V gene is TRBV7-2, the J gene TRBJ2-7; no definite D call. The CDR3 covers 11 residues. The V end lost 4 bases, the J end lost 3 bases, and 4 bases lay between the germline ends. The germline CDR1 and CDR2 sequences are SGHTA and FQGNSA. The CDR3 loop reads CASSYHYEQYF. CDR3 DNA sequence: TGTGCCAGCAGCTACCACTACGAGCAGTACTTC.

V and J are TRBV10-3 and TRBJ1-1; D might be TRBD1 (5 bases). This CDR3 is built from 18 residues. Germline V gives CDR1 ENHRY, CDR2 SYGVKD. V was pared by 3 bases and J by 1 base, with 21 bases between. The CDR3 protein is CAISEGRGREDGNTEAFF. CDR3 sequence (DNA): TGTGCCATCAGTGAAGGTCGTGGCAGGGAAGACGGGAACACTGAAGCTTTCTTT.

The chain links TRBV14 to TRBJ2-5; 9 bases are a match to TRBD1. The V segment lost 4 bases and the J segment 6 bases; nucleotides outside the gene matches: 6. The germline CDR1 and CDR2 sequences are SGHDN and FVKESK. The CDR3 has 14 residues. The CDR3 reads CASSRDRVGKTQYF. The CDR3, as DNA: TGTGCCAGCAGCCGGGACAGGGTGGGGAAGACCCAGTACTTC.

The chain combines TRBV7-8 with TRBJ2-2; either TRBD1 or TRBD2 may fit D (5 bases each). Germline V gene data show CDR1 as SGHVS and CDR2 as FQNEAQ. The CDR3 consists of 15 residues. With 2 bases removed from V and 5 bases from J, the gap between germline ends came to 12 bases. In DNA, the CDR3 is TGTGCCAGCAGCTTAAGTGGCAGGGAGACCGGGGAGCTGTTTTTT. Protein product: CASSLSGRETGELFF.

The rearrangement joins TRBV28 to TRBJ2-7, with D tentatively TRBD1 (5 bases). CDR1 is MDHEN, CDR2 SYDVKM, per germline. Between the trimmed V and J ends, which lost 7 bases and 3 bases, there was a span of 13 bases. This CDR3 is 13 amino acids long. For the CDR3, the DNA is TGTGCCAGCACCACGGACATATACTACGAGCAGTACTTC. Translated, it gives CASTTDIYYEQYF.

This chain uses TRBV5-1 with TRBJ2-2, with 7 bases fitting TRBD2. V lost 0 bases to trimming and J lost 3 bases; unmatched junction nucleotides: 5. The CDR3 extends over 16 amino acids. The germline V gene encodes CDR1 SGHRS and CDR2 YFSETQ. CDR3 sequence reads: CASSLDRTSHTGELFF. The CDR3 region has the DNA TGCGCCAGCAGCTTGGACCGGACTAGTCACACCGGGGAGCTGTTTTTT.

This clone was counted only a few times. The rearrangement uses TRBV19 and TRBJ2-1; D perhaps matches TRBD2 (6 bases). Trimming cost V 4 bases and J 8 bases, with 15 bases left between them. The CDR3 loop spans 14 amino acids. Germline CDR1 reads LNHDA; CDR2 reads SQIVND (reference sequence). The CDR3 sequence is CASSRWGDGDEQFF. Written as DNA, the CDR3 is TGTGCCAGTAGTAGATGGGGGGACGGCGATGAGCAGTTCTTC.

The CDR3 nucleotides are TGTGCCAGTAGTATCGGACAGGGAAGCTCCTATAATTCACCCCTCCACTTT. Protein sequence: CASSIGQGSSYNSPLHF. The chain links TRBV19 to TRBJ1-6; 8 nucleotides agree with TRBD1. Germline loops: CDR1 LNHDA, CDR2 SQIVND (reference sequence). V lost 3 bases, J lost 0 bases, and 4 bases stayed unmatched. The CDR3 contains 17 residues. Combining the CDR3 with reference TRBV19 and TRBJ1-6 gives the whole variable domain DGGITQSPKYLFRKEGQNVTLSCEQNLNHDAMYWYRQDPGQGLRLIYYSQIVNDFQKGDIAEGYSVSREKKESFPLTVTSAQKNPTAFYLCASSIGQGSSYNSPLHFGNGTRLTVT.

This clone was counted only a few times. The chain combines TRBV19 with TRBJ1-4; D perhaps matches TRBD1 (5 bases). Germline V CDR1 and CDR2: LNHDA, SQIVND (reference sequence). Between the trimmed V and J ends, which lost 6 bases and 8 bases, there was a span of 16 bases. The length of the CDR3 is 14 residues. CDR3 in amino acids: CASRPTGTSEKLFF. In nucleotides, the CDR3 is TGTGCCAGTAGACCCACCGGGACTTCGGAAAAACTGTTTTTT.